The entry that follows covers one T cell receptor beta chain sequence. Its antigen is not known. The time point is: newly diagnosed, previously untreated cHL patient sample. PBMCs from untreated, newly diagnosed classical Hodgkin lymphoma were comparison samples. Data came from immunoSEQ multiplex PCR; TCRdb stores just in-frame clones and leaves some out. The sample has tens of thousands of clones, approximately 91% seen once. This CDR3 contains 12 residues. Germline lookup yields CDR1 MDHEN and CDR2 SYDVKM. Trimming cost V 11 bases and J 8 bases, with 18 bases left between them. The record originates from a study of PD-1 blockade in classical Hodgkin lymphoma. Study-level results: Still unresolved is the cause of the repertoire differences, which may be disease activity or prior therapy. According to reports, newly diagnosed patients had lower baseline TCR diversity than healthy donors, and relapsed/refractory patients had lower baseline TCR diversity still.

The source material was peripheral blood mononuclear cells (PBMCs). This chain uses TRBV28 with TRBJ1-2, with D unresolved. This TCR was recovered from a human donor with classical Hodgkin lymphoma. For the CDR3, the DNA is TGTGCCTGCCGGCCTCCGGGAGGCGGCTACACCTTC. Translation: CACRPPGGGYTF.